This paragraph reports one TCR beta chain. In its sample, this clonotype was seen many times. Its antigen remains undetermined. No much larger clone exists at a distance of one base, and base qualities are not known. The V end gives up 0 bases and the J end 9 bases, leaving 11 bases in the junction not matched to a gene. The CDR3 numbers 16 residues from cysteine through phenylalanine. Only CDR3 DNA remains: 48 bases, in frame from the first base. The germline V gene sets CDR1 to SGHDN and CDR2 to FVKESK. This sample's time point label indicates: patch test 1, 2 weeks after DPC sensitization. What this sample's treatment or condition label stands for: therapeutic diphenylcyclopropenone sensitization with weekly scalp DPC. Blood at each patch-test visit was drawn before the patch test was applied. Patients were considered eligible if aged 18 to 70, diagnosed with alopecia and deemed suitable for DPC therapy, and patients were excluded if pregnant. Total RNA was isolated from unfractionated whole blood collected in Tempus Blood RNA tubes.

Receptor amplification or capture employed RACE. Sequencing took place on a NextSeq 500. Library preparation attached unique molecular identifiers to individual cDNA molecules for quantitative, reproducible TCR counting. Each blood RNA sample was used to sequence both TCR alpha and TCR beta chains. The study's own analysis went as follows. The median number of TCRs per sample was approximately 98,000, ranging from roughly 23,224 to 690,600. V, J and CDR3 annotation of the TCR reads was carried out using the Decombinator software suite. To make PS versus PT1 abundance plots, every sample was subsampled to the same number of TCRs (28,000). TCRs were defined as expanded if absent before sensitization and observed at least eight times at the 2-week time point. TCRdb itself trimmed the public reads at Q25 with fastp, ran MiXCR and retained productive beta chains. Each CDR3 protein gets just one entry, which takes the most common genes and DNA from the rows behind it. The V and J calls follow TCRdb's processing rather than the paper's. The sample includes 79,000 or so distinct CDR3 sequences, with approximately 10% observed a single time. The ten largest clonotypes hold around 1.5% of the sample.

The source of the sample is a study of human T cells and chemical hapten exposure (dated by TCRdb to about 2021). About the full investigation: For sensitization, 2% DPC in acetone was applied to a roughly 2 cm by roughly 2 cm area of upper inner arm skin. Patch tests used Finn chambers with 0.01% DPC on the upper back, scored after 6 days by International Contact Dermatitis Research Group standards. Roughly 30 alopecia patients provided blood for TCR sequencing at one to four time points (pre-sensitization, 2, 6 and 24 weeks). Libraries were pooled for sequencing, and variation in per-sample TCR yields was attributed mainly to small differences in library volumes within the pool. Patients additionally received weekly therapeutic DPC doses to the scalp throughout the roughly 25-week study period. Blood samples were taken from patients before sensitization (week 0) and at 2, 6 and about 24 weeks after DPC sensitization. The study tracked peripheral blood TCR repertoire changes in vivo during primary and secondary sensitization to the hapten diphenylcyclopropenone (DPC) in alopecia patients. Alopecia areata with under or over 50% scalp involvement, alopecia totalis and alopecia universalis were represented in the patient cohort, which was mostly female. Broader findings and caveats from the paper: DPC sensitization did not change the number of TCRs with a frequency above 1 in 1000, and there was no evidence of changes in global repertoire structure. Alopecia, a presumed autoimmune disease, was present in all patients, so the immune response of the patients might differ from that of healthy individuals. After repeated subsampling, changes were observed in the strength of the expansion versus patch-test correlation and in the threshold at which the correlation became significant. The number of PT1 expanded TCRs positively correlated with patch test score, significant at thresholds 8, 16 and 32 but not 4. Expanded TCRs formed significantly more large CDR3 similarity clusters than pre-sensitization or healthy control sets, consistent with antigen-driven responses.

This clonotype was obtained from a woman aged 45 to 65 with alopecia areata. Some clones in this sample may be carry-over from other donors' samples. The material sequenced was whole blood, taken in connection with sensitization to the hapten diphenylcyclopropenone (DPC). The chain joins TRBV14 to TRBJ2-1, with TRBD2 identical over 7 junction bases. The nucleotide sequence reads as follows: TGTGCCAGCAGCCAAGATGGAGGGACTACCCGGGGTGAGCAGTTCTTC. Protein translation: CASSQDGGTTRGEQFF.